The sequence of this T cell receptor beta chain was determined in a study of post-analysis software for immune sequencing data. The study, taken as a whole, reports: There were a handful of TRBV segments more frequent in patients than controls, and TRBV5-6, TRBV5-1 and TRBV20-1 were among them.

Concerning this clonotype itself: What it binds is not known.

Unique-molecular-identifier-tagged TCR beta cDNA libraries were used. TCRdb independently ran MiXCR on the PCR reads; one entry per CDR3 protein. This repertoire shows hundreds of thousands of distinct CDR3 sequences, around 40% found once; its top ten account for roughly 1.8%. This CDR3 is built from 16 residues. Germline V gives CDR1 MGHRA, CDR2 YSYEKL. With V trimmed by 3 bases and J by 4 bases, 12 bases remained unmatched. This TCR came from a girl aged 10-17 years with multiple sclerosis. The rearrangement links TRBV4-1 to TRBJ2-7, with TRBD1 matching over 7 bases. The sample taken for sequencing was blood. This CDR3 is CASSHGLRGKGYEQYF. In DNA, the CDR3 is TGCGCCAGCAGCCACGGACTCAGGGGGAAGGGGTACGAGCAGTACTTC.